The rows below give T cell receptor beta chains drawn from one sample of a study of CD8+CD57+ T cells in acquired aplastic anemia. TCRdb passed the reads through MiXCR, listing each CDR3 protein once. In the table there are about 220,000 distinct CDR3 sequences, 30% to 40% of which are singletons. The specimen sequenced was sorted CD4+, CD8+, or CD8+CD57+ T cells (not recorded which) from PBMCs. The receptors stem from a human donor in good health, serving as a control. Each CDR3 is given with its conserved first and last residue. D genes are given only for firm matches. A clone size is listed for some rows: how often the clone was seen (once, few, many), or a class if it is expanded.

TRBV24-1,TRBJ1-2,many,TRBD1,TGTGCCACCAGTGACAAACGACAGGGGATAGACGGCTACACCTTC,CATSDKRQGIDGYTF
TRBV29-1,TRBJ2-7,NA,NA,TGCAGCGTCGCCGGGACGAACTACGAGCAGTACTTC,CSVAGTNYEQYF
TRBV5-5,TRBJ1-1,many,NA,TGTGCCAGCAGCTTGCCAGGACGTGAGACGGGGACTGAAGCTTTCTTT,CASSLPGRETGTEAFF
TRBV4-2,TRBJ2-7,NA,NA,TGTGCCAGCAACCCCCAATCGACTCCTAGTGGGAAGCAGTACTTC,CASNPQSTPSGKQYF
TRBV18,TRBJ1-1,NA,TRBD1,TGTGCCAGCTCACCGTATATTACAGGGGTTACGAGGAACACTGAAGCTTTCTTT,CASSPYITGVTRNTEAFF
TRBV12-3/TRBV12-4,TRBJ2-7,NA,NA,TGTGCCAGCAGTTTAAGCTACGAGCAGCACTTC,CASSLSYEQHF
TRBV4-2,TRBJ2-3,many,NA,TGTGCCAGCAGCCAAGTGTCCAGCGGGACAGATACGCAGTATTTT,CASSQVSSGTDTQYF
TRBV15,TRBJ1-5,NA,NA,TGTGCCACCAGCAGAGATTTTAGCAATCAGCCCCAGCATTTT,CATSRDFSNQPQHF
TRBV29-1,TRBJ1-2,many,NA,TGCAGCGTTGGTTTGGAGGGGTCGGGCTACACCTTC,CSVGLEGSGYTF
TRBV6-1,TRBJ1-3,few,NA,TGTGCCAGCACCAACCCCGGGCGGGGAAACACCATATATTTT,CASTNPGRGNTIYF
TRBV20-1,TRBJ2-3,many,TRBD2,TGCAGTGCTGCCAGACTAGCCGGCACAGATACGCAGTATTTT,CSAARLAGTDTQYF
TRBV12-3/TRBV12-4,TRBJ2-5,many,NA,TGTGCCAGCAGTTCGTCACAGACTCAAGAGACCCAGTACTTC,CASSSSQTQETQYF
TRBV2,TRBJ2-7,NA,TRBD2,TGTGCCGCAGGCCAAGGGCGGGGACTAAGCTACGAGCAGTACTTC,CAAGQGRGLSYEQYF
TRBV6-5,TRBJ2-2,many,NA,TGTGCCAGCAGTTACAGTTTCACCGGGGAGCTGTTTTTT,CASSYSFTGELFF
TRBV2,TRBJ1-4,NA,NA,TGTGCCAGCAGTGAGGAGGCCGGATTGAATGAAAAACTGTTTTTT,CASSEEAGLNEKLFF
TRBV5-5,TRBJ1-3,few,NA,TGTGCCAGCAGCCCGAGACCAGAGGCTGGAAACACCATATATTTT,CASSPRPEAGNTIYF
TRBV7-2,TRBJ2-3,many,NA,TGTGCCAGCAGCCCCCGGGGCACAGATACGCAGTATTTT,CASSPRGTDTQYF
TRBV7-2,TRBJ1-1,NA,TRBD1,TGTGCCAGCAGCACGGGACAGTTGAACACTGAAGCTTTCTTT,CASSTGQLNTEAFF
TRBV12-3/TRBV12-4,TRBJ1-6,many,NA,TGTGCCAGCAGTAAAAGGGGGTTAGATTCACCCCTCCACTTT,CASSKRGLDSPLHF
TRBV19,TRBJ2-3,many,TRBD2,TGTGCCAGTGCCACTAGCGGGGGGGGGCGCACAGATACGCAGTATTTT,CASATSGGGRTDTQYF
TRBV19,TRBJ2-1,NA,NA,TGTGCCAGTAGTATCGACCACCTTAGCGGAGCCTCCATTTCAGTCGATGAGCAGTTCTTC,CASSIDHLSGASISVDEQFF
TRBV6-1,TRBJ2-7,NA,NA,TGTGCCAGCAGCCCCGGGGGCTACGAGCAGCACTTC,CASSPGGYEQHF
TRBV15,TRBJ2-5,NA,NA,TGTGCCACCAGCAGTTGGGCCATCCAAGAGACCCAGTACTTC,CATSSWAIQETQYF
TRBV11-2,TRBJ1-4,NA,NA,TGTGCCAGCAGACCCGGGACCAAAGGGCCCCGAGATGAAAAACTGTTTTTT,CASRPGTKGPRDEKLFF
TRBV10-3,TRBJ1-6,NA,NA,TGTGCCATCAGTGAGTCGAACAGACCTGATAATTCACCCCTCCACTTT,CAISESNRPDNSPLHF
TRBV7-3,TRBJ2-7,many,TRBD2,TGTGCCAGCAGCTTAACCGGGACTAGCCCAAGAGACGAGCAGTACTTC,CASSLTGTSPRDEQYF
TRBV7-6,TRBJ1-3,NA,NA,TGTGCCAGCAGCTTAGCGGGGGACACCATATATTTT,CASSLAGDTIYF
TRBV5-1,TRBJ2-1,many,TRBD2,TGCGCCAGCAGCATGAGCGGGGGGAACTACAATGAGCAGTTCTTC,CASSMSGGNYNEQFF
TRBV20-1,TRBJ2-7,many,TRBD1,TGCAGTGCTAGAGATCCTTCGGACAGGAGCTCCTACGAGCAGTACTTC,CSARDPSDRSSYEQYF
TRBV2,TRBJ2-7,NA,NA,TGTGCCAGCAGTCAACAGGGCAGGGAGGGCGAGCAGTACTTC,CASSQQGREGEQYF
TRBV5-1,TRBJ2-7,NA,NA,TGCGCCAGCAGCTTGGAAGGGAGTCGAGGCGAGCAGTGCTTC,CASSLEGSRGEQCF
TRBV15,TRBJ1-6,NA,NA,TGTGCCACCAGCGTCGGACAAAGCTATAATTCACCCCTCCACTTT,CATSVGQSYNSPLHF
TRBV25-1,TRBJ1-1,many,TRBD1,TGTGCCAGCAGTCATGGACAGGGGACGACTTTCTTT,CASSHGQGTTFF
TRBV19,TRBJ2-7,many,NA,TGTGCCAGTAGGCCAAGGGGTAGCTACGAGCAGTACTTC,CASRPRGSYEQYF
TRBV20-1,TRBJ1-4,many,TRBD1,TGCAGTGCGAAACAGGGGCCTAATGAAAAACTGTTTTTT,CSAKQGPNEKLFF
TRBV5-1,TRBJ2-1,many,NA,TGCGCCAGCAGCTTGGACGGGACACAGAGGGGCAATGAGCAGTTCTTC,CASSLDGTQRGNEQFF
TRBV20-1,TRBJ1-6,NA,NA,TGCAGCGCCGAGGGGGGGCTAAATAATTCACCCCTCCACTTT,CSAEGGLNNSPLHF
TRBV7-6,TRBJ2-5,few,TRBD2,TGTGCCAGCAGCTCTAAGGCGGGGGGGGAAGGAACCCAGTACTTC,CASSSKAGGEGTQYF
TRBV19,TRBJ2-7,many,NA,TGTGCCAGTAGAAACCCCGGGGCCAGATCCTACGAGCAGTACTTC,CASRNPGARSYEQYF
TRBV29-1,TRBJ1-2,many,NA,TGCAGCGTAGGGGACCAAAACTATGGCTACACCTTC,CSVGDQNYGYTF
TRBV4-1,TRBJ2-2,NA,NA,TGCGCCAGCAGCCAAGTGGTCACAGACCTTACCGGGGAGCTGTTTTTT,CASSQVVTDLTGELFF
TRBV7-9,TRBJ2-1,many,TRBD2,TGTGCCAGCAGTCGTCCTAGCGGGAACTTCAATGAGCAGTTCTTC,CASSRPSGNFNEQFF
TRBV20-1,TRBJ2-7,many,TRBD2,TGCAGTGCAGGGTCGGGGGGCTCCTACGAGCAGTACTTC,CSAGSGGSYEQYF
TRBV2,TRBJ2-7,NA,TRBD2,TGTGCCAGCAGTGGAGGACTAGCGCAAGGCGAGCAGTACTTC,CASSGGLAQGEQYF
TRBV4-2,TRBJ1-2,NA,NA,TGTGCCAGCACCTTCGGGGGGAGAGGGGATGGCTACACCTTC,CASTFGGRGDGYTF